This record looks at one T cell receptor (beta chain) sequence and its context. The sample originates from a study of blood T cell repertoires in COVID-19. As for the study in general: Sites across the United States, Italy and Spain contributed samples from acute and convalescent COVID-19.

This table comes from immunoSEQ multiplex PCR, and its TCRdb copy is limited to in-frame clones, with some not included. The sample lists 300,000 to 400,000 clones; less than 90% were seen once. The age range of participants was about 18 to 89 years, with residence in approximately 25 US areas. The CDR3 runs 14 residues. V was clipped by 4 bases and J by 5 bases; unmatched bases: 7. The germline V gene encodes CDR1 ENHRY and CDR2 SYGVKD. The chain has TRBV10-3 and TRBJ1-2, with 7 nucleotides matching TRBD1. Sequencing was done on a sample of PBMCs or T cells enriched from blood (not recorded which). The clonotype comes from a woman aged 25 to 39 who had recovered from COVID-19. The CDR3 DNA follows: TGTGCCATCAGTGGGACAGGAGGCCTATATGGCTACACCTTC. It translates to CAISGTGGLYGYTF.